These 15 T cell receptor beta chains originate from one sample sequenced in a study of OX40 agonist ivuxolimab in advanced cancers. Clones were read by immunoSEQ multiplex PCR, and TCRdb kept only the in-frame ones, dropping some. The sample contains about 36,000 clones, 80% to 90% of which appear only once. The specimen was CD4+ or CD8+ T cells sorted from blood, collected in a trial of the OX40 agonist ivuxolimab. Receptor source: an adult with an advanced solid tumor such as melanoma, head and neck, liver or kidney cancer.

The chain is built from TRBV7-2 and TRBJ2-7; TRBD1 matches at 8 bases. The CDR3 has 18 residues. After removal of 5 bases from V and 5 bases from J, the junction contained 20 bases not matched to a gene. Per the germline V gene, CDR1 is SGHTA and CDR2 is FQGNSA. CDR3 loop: CASSQSVPGQAMVNEQYF. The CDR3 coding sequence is TGTGCCAGCAGCCAATCCGTCCCGGGACAGGCTATGGTCAACGAGCAGTACTTC.

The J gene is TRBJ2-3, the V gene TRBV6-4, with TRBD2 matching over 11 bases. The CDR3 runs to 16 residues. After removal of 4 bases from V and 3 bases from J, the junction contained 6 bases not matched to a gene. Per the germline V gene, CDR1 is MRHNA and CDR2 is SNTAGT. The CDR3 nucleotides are TGTGCCAGCAGTGCTCTGACTAGCGGGACTACAGATACGCAGTATTTT. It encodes CASSALTSGTTDTQYF.

CDR3 DNA sequence: TGTGCCAGCTCACCAGGAACTAATCAGCCCCAGCATTTT. It encodes CASSPGTNQPQHF. The V and J genes are TRBV18 and TRBJ1-5; D uncertain. Germline CDR1 reads KGHSH; CDR2 reads LQKENI. The length of the CDR3 is 13 residues. With 2 bases removed from V and 4 bases from J, the gap between germline ends came to 6 bases.

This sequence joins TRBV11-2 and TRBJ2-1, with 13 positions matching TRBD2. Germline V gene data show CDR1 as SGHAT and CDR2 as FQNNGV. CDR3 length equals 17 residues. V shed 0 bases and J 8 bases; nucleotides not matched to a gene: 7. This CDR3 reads CASSLEPGLAGFDEQFF. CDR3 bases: TGTGCCAGCAGCTTAGAGCCGGGACTAGCGGGATTTGATGAGCAGTTCTTC.

The CDR3 spells CASSLLVGQQGSNYGYTF. CDR3 nucleotide sequence: TGTGCCAGCAGCTTATTAGTCGGCCAACAGGGTTCGAACTATGGCTACACCTTC. The genes are TRBV11-2 and TRBJ1-2; possibly TRBD1 for D (6 bases). The germline V and J ends were trimmed by 2 bases and 2 bases, with 21 bases remaining between them. The CDR3 runs 18 residues. Germline loops: CDR1 SGHAT, CDR2 FQNNGV.

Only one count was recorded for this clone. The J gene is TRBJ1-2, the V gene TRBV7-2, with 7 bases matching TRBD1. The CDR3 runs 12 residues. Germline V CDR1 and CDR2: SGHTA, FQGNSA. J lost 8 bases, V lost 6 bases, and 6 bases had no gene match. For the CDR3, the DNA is TGTGCCAGCAGATCAAACAGGGGAGGCTACACCTTC. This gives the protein CASRSNRGGYTF.

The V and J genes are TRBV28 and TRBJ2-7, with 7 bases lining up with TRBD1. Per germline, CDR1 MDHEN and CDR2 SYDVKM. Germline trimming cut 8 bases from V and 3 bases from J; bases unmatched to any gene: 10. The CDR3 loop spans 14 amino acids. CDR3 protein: CASARGIGSYEQYF. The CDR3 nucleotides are TGTGCCAGCGCCAGGGGGATAGGAAGCTACGAGCAGTACTTC.

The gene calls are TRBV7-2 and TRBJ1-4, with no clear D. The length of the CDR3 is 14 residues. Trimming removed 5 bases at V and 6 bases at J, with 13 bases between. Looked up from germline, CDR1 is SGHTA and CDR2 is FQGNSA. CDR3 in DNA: TGTGCCAGCAGCCACGGCAGGAATCATGAAAAACTGTTTTTT. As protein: CASSHGRNHEKLFF.

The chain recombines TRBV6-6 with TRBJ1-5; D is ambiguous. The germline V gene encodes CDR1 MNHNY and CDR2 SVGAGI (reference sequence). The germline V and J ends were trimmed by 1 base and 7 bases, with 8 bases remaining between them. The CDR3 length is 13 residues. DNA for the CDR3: TGTGCCAGCAGTTACTTGCCGGTCCAGCCCCAGCATTTT. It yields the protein CASSYLPVQPQHF.

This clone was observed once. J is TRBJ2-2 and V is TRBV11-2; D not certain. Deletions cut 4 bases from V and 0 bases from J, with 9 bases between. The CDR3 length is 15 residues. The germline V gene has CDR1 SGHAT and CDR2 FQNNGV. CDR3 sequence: CASSSLIANTGELFF. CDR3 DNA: TGTGCCAGCAGCTCTCTTATAGCGAACACCGGGGAGCTGTTTTTT.

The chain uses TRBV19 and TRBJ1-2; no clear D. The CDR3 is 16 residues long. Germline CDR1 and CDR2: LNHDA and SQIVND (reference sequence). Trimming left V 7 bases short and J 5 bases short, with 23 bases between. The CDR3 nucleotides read TGTGCCAGTACCCTGGACGGAGGATTGTTTAAATATGGCTACACCTTC. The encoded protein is CASTLDGGLFKYGYTF.

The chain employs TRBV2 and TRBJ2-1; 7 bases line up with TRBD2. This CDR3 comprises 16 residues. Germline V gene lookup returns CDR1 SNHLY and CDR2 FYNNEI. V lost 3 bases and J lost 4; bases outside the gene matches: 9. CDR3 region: CASSDRSAGRYNEQFF. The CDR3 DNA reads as TGTGCCAGCAGTGATCGATCAGCGGGAAGGTACAATGAGCAGTTCTTC.

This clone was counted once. The chain's CDR3 is CASSWGQGGEQYF. Written as DNA, the CDR3 is TGCGCCAGCAGCTGGGGACAGGGGGGCGAGCAGTACTTC. V usage is TRBV5-1 and J usage is TRBJ2-7, with 11 bases identical to TRBD1. This CDR3 is built from 13 residues. CDR1 is SGHRS, CDR2 YFSETQ, per germline. Unmatched junction bases numbered 2, after V lost 3 bases and J lost 6 bases. The full variable domain, in which reference TRBV5-1 and TRBJ2-7 provide the parts outside the CDR3, is KAGVTQTPRYLIKTRGQQVTLSCSPISGHRSVSWYQQTPGQGLQFLFEYFSETQRNKGNFPGRFSGRQFSNSRSEMNVSTLELGDSALYLCASSWGQGGEQYFGPGTRLTVT.

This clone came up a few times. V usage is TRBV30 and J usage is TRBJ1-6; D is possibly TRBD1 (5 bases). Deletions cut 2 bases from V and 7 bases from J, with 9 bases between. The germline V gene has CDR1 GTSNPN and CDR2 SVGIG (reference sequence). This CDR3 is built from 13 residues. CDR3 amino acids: CAWSSGPNSPLHF. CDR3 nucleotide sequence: TGTGCCTGGAGTTCAGGGCCGAATTCACCCCTCCACTTT.

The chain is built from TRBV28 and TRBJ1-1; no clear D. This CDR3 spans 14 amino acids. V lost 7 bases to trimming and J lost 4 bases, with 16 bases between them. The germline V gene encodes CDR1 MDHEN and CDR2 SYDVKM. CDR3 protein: CASTPQAVITEAFF. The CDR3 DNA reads TGTGCCAGCACCCCGCAGGCCGTGATCACTGAAGCTTTCTTT.